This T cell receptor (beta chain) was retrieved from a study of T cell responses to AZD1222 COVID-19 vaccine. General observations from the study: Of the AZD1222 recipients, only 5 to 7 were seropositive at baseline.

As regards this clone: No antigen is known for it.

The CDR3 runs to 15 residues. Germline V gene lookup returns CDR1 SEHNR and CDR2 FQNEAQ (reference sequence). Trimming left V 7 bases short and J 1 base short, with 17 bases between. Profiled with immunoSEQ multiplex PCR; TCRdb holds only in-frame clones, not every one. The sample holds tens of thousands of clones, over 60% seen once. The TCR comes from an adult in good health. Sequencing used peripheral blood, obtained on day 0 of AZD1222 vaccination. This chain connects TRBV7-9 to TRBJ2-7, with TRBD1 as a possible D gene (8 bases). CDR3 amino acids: CASTVQGGTSYEQYF. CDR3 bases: TGTGCCAGCACCGTACAGGGGGGGACATCCTACGAGCAGTACTTC.